The 24 T cell receptor beta chains reported below all come from one sample, sequenced in a study of CD8 T cells in ankylosing spondylitis. Using its own MiXCR run on the 5' RACE reads, TCRdb lists one record per CDR3 protein. The table shows 240,000 or so distinct CDR3 sequences, with less than 10% occurring only once. Sequencing was performed on blood, either unsorted or a sorted T cell fraction (not recorded which). The receptors stem from a male donor with ankylosing spondylitis or in good health (not recorded which).

The table lists this clonotype with many counts. The chain links TRBV14 to TRBJ1-1; unclear D gene. The CDR3 consists of 16 residues. The ends were cut back, 1 base at V and 1 base at J, with 13 bases in the middle. Germline lookup yields CDR1 SGHDN and CDR2 FVKESK. CDR3 sequence: CASSQGSGFPNTEAFF. The CDR3 DNA sequence: TGTGCCAGCAGCCAAGGGTCAGGCTTTCCGAACACTGAAGCTTTCTTT.

This clonotype was detected ten times or more. The chain carries TRBV7-2 and TRBJ2-7, with D possibly TRBD2 on 6 matching bases. Per germline, CDR1 SGHTA and CDR2 FQGNSA. This CDR3 is built from 15 residues. V lost 8 bases and J lost 3, with 20 bases in between. Here the CDR3 reads CASGPRGREDYEQYF. The CDR3 nucleotides are TGTGCCAGCGGACCTCGTGGCAGGGAGGACTACGAGCAGTACTTC.

In its sample, this clonotype was seen many times. J is TRBJ1-1 and V is TRBV15, with no clear D. The CDR3 runs 13 residues. The V and J ends lost 1 base and 1 base respectively, with 4 bases between them. CDR1 and CDR2 from the germline V gene are LNHNV and YYDKDF (reference sequence). The CDR3 nucleotides read TGTGCCACCAGCAGAGGTTGGAACACTGAAGCTTTCTTT. Protein: CATSRGWNTEAFF.

The table lists this clonotype with many counts. Likely a read error: the CDR3 ends without its conserved phenylalanine or tryptophan. The chain combines TRBV25-1 with TRBJ2-7; a possible D gene is TRBD1 (6 bases). Germline V gene sequence: CDR1 MGHDK, CDR2 SYGVNS. Trimming removed 6 bases at V and 6 bases at J, with 15 bases between. The CDR3 covers 13 residues. CDR3 loop: CASSWAGAPEQYL. Written as DNA, the CDR3 is TGTGCCAGCAGCTGGGCAGGGGCGCCCGAGCAGTACTTG.

This clonotype was seen ten or more times. V and J are TRBV5-1 and TRBJ2-3; D not certain. CDR3 length: 12 amino acids. Per germline, CDR1 SGHRS and CDR2 YFSETQ. V lost 3 bases and J lost 6, with 8 bases in between. CDR3 amino acids: CASSSRWDTQYF. DNA of the CDR3: TGCGCCAGCAGCTCCCGCTGGGATACGCAGTATTTT.

The CDR3 protein is CASSQDWKGAYEQYF. CDR3 in DNA: TGCGCCAGCAGCCAAGATTGGAAGGGGGCCTACGAGCAGTACTTC. This chain uses TRBV4-3 with TRBJ2-7; a possible D gene is TRBD1 (6 bases). CDR1 LGHNA and CDR2 YSLEER come from the germline V gene. The CDR3 has 15 amino acids. V lost 0 bases, J lost 2 bases, and 11 bases lay in between.

This clonotype was detected many times. The chain has TRBV19 and TRBJ1-1; a possible D gene is TRBD1 (6 bases). CDR3 size: 14 residues. Germline V gene sequence: CDR1 LNHDA, CDR2 SQIVND (reference sequence). V lost 3 bases, J lost 1 base, and 9 bases lay in between. The CDR3 sequence: CASSMGGSNTEAFF. The CDR3 DNA reads TGTGCCAGTAGTATGGGGGGCTCGAACACTGAAGCTTTCTTT.

In its sample, this clonotype was seen many times. The chain combines TRBV20-1 with TRBJ2-3, with D possibly being TRBD1 (6 bases). Germline assignment: CDR1 DFQATT and CDR2 SNEGSKA (reference sequence). The V gene lost 0 bases and the J gene lost 5 bases, with 15 bases spanning the gap. The CDR3 is made up of 15 amino acids. This CDR3 reads CSARDERLDRDTQYF. CDR3 nucleotides: TGCAGTGCTAGAGATGAGCGGTTGGACAGAGATACGCAGTATTTT.

This clonotype was picked up many times. The chain carries TRBV5-4 and TRBJ2-2, with 11 bases that match TRBD2. Germline values: CDR1 SGHNT, CDR2 YYREEE (reference sequence). V dropped 0 bases and J dropped 8; count of bases not matched to a gene: 3. The CDR3 length is 15 residues. The CDR3 bases are TGTGCCAGCAGCTTGGAACTAGCGGGAGAAGGGGAGCTGTTTTTT. This gives the protein CASSLELAGEGELFF.

This clonotype was seen at least ten times. The chain joins TRBV12-3 or TRBV12-4 to TRBJ1-5, with D perhaps TRBD1 (5 bases). V lost 6 bases, J lost 3 bases, and 15 bases lay in between. The CDR3 is 15 amino acids. This chain's CDR3 is CASSPSGGVNQPQHF. DNA for the CDR3: TGTGCCAGCAGCCCTTCCGGGGGGGTCAATCAGCCCCAGCATTTT.

This clonotype occurred many times. J is TRBJ2-3 and V is TRBV20-1; D might be TRBD1 (6 bases). The germline V gene has CDR1 DFQATT and CDR2 SNEGSKA (reference sequence). The CDR3 covers 16 residues. The V end was cut by 2 bases, the J end by 4 bases, with 19 bases between. The CDR3 protein is CSARMVAGAMSDTQYF. CDR3 DNA: TGCAGTGCTAGAATGGTAGCAGGGGCAATGTCAGATACGCAGTATTTT.

This clonotype appeared many times. V gene TRBV7-9 combines with J gene TRBJ1-5; no reliable D call. This CDR3 spans 12 amino acids. Per the germline V gene, CDR1 is SEHNR and CDR2 is FQNEAQ (reference sequence). Between the trimmed V and J ends, which lost 3 bases and 7 bases, there was a span of 7 bases. CDR3 sequence: CASSFLGQPQHF. The CDR3 DNA reads TGTGCCAGCAGCTTTTTAGGACAGCCCCAGCATTTT.

This clonotype was detected ten times or more. The chain uses TRBV19 and TRBJ1-2; 7 nucleotides align to TRBD1. V was pared by 10 bases and J by 3 bases, with 17 bases of the junction left unmatched. This CDR3 spans 16 amino acids. CDR1 is LNHDA and CDR2 is SQIVND in the germline V gene (reference sequence). For the CDR3, the DNA is TGTGCCACTACAGCCCCCGACAGGGTTCGTCACTATGGCTACACCTTC. It yields the protein CATTAPDRVRHYGYTF.

V gene TRBV6-1 combines with J gene TRBJ2-4; 10 bases align to TRBD1. Trimming took 4 bases from V and 8 from J; bases not matched to a gene: 2. CDR3 length equals 13 residues. Germline CDR1 and CDR2: MNHNS and SASEGT. In DNA form, the CDR3 reads TGTGCCAGCAGTGGGGACAGGGGTCACATTCAGTACTTC. As protein: CASSGDRGHIQYF.

Only one count was recorded for this clonotype. This chain connects TRBV4-3 to TRBJ2-3; 9 bases fit TRBD2. CDR1 is LGHNA and CDR2 is YSLEER in the germline V gene. This CDR3 has 16 residues. Trimming removed 1 base from V and 4 bases from J; junction bases left unmatched: 6. The CDR3 region has the DNA TGCGCCAGCAGCCAAGTTGACCTAGCGGGGTCAGATACGCAGTATTTT. Protein sequence: CASSQVDLAGSDTQYF.

This clonotype appeared many times. The J gene is TRBJ2-1, the V gene TRBV27; D is perhaps TRBD2 (6 bases). V lost 6 bases, J lost 5 bases, and 11 bases lay in between. Per the germline V gene, CDR1 is MNHEY and CDR2 is SMNVEV (reference sequence). The length of the CDR3 is 13 residues. The chain's CDR3 is CASRVSGNNEQFF. The CDR3 nucleotides are TGTGCCAGCAGAGTTAGCGGTAACAATGAGCAGTTCTTC.

This clonotype has ten or more counts. V gene TRBV11-1 combines with J gene TRBJ1-5; perhaps TRBD1 as D (5 bases). CDR1 and CDR2 from the germline V gene are SGHAT and FQDESV (reference sequence). The germline V and J ends were trimmed by 2 bases and 7 bases, with 12 bases remaining between them. The CDR3 is 14 amino acids. The CDR3 sequence is CASSLFQGGQPQHF. In nucleotides, the CDR3 is TGTGCCAGCAGCTTATTCCAGGGCGGCCAGCCCCAGCATTTT.

The sample holds many counts of this clonotype. V and J are TRBV4-1 and TRBJ2-1; 7 bases fit TRBD2. The CDR3 is 15 residues long. Germline V gene data show CDR1 as MGHRA and CDR2 as YSYEKL. V was pared by 3 bases and J by 8 bases, with 10 bases of the junction left unmatched. CDR3: CASSHGLGRGDEQFF. CDR3 DNA: TGCGCCAGCAGCCATGGACTAGGGCGAGGAGATGAGCAGTTCTTC.

The V gene is TRBV25-1, the J gene TRBJ2-5, with a weak D call TRBD1 (5 bases). Per the germline V gene, CDR1 is MGHDK and CDR2 is SYGVNS. V dropped 3 bases and J dropped 1 base, with 9 bases sitting between them. This CDR3 region has 14 residues. The CDR3 protein is CASSDATVQETQYF. CDR3 sequence (DNA): TGTGCCAGCAGTGATGCGACAGTCCAAGAGACCCAGTACTTC.

In this sample, this clonotype turned up many times. The chain recombines TRBV20-1 with TRBJ1-1; D gene unclear. This CDR3 is 13 amino acids long. The germline V and J ends were trimmed by 3 bases and 5 bases, with 13 bases remaining between them. Germline-derived CDR1 and CDR2 are DFQATT and SNEGSKA (reference sequence). The CDR3 sequence is CSARGFVETEAFF. The CDR3 coding sequence is TGCAGTGCTAGGGGTTTCGTGGAAACTGAAGCTTTCTTT.

This clonotype was seen ten or more times. The V gene is TRBV20-1, the J gene TRBJ2-3; D unclear. This CDR3 is 13 amino acids long. The germline V gene encodes CDR1 DFQATT and CDR2 SNEGSKA (reference sequence). V lost 6 bases and J lost 2, with 12 bases in between. The DNA of the CDR3 is TGCAGTGCCATGACTGGCAACACAGATACGCAGTATTTT. As protein: CSAMTGNTDTQYF.

This clonotype was recorded many times. CDR3 sequence (DNA): TGTGCCAGCAGCCCACGAACCCGAGGTGGCTACACCTTC. Encoded protein: CASSPRTRGGYTF. This chain uses TRBV12-3 or TRBV12-4 with TRBJ1-2; the D is unclear. The CDR3 consists of 13 residues. Trimming stripped 6 bases from V and 7 bases from J, with 15 bases between.

This clonotype was detected many times. The rearrangement uses TRBV9 and TRBJ1-1; D remains unclear. V dropped 0 bases and J dropped 8 bases, with 5 bases sitting between them. This CDR3 region has 11 residues. Germline CDR1 SGDLS, CDR2 YYNGEE. The DNA of the CDR3 is TGTGCCAGCAGCGTAGGCCCAGAAGCTTTCTTT. Translation: CASSVGPEAFF.

Ten or more counts support this clonotype. The rearrangement links TRBV7-9 to TRBJ1-1; D perhaps matches TRBD1 (5 bases). Trimming shortened V by 3 bases and J by 3 bases, and 14 bases separated the two germline ends. There are 15 residues in the CDR3. Germline values: CDR1 SEHNR, CDR2 FQNEAQ (reference sequence). The DNA of the CDR3 is TGTGCCAGCAGCTTGCTCGGCCGGGGGGACACTGAAGCTTTCTTT. Amino acids: CASSLLGRGDTEAFF.